Listed here are 27 T cell receptor beta chains from one sample, sequenced in a study of blood T cell repertoires in COVID-19. Using immunoSEQ multiplex PCR, the repertoire was profiled, and TCRdb retains in-frame clones only, with some absent. The sample includes just over 300,000 clones, nearly 90% of them seen just once. The sequenced sample was peripheral blood. These receptors came from a woman between 25 and 40 years old with COVID-19, enrolled during active disease.

The rearrangement joins TRBV5-1 to TRBJ2-3; tentative D call: TRBD2 (5 bases). The germline V gene encodes CDR1 SGHRS and CDR2 YFSETQ. V lost 0 bases and J lost 0, with 5 bases in between. The CDR3 loop spans 14 amino acids. CDR3 nucleotides: TGCGCCAGCAGCTTGGCGGGGAGCACAGATACGCAGTATTTT. Its protein is CASSLAGSTDTQYF.

The V call is TRBV24-1, the J call TRBJ2-5; D not resolved. V shed 0 bases and J shed 2 bases, with 3 bases lying between them. Germline-derived CDR1 and CDR2 are KGHDR and SFDVKD. The CDR3 is 13 residues long. CDR3 amino acids: CATSDLLQETQYF. In DNA form, the CDR3 reads TGTGCCACCAGTGATTTGCTACAAGAGACCCAGTACTTC.

This sequence joins TRBV4-2 and TRBJ2-5; TRBD2 aligns across 9 bases. The V and J ends lost 0 bases and 4 bases, in that order; junction bases with no gene match: 18. The CDR3 is 20 amino acids. Germline CDR1 LGHNA, CDR2 YNFKEQ. For the CDR3, the DNA is TGTGCCAGCAGCCAAGAAACCAGCGGGGGGCCTACACTCCCCCGAGAGACCCAGTACTTC. It yields the protein CASSQETSGGPTLPRETQYF.

The sample holds one count of this clone. The chain carries TRBV5-4 and TRBJ1-6, with 8 bases aligning to TRBD1. There are 14 residues in the CDR3. CDR1 and CDR2 (germline): SGHNT, YYREEE (reference sequence). V lost 4 bases to trimming and J lost 9 bases; unmatched junction nucleotides: 6. The CDR3 nucleotides are TGTGCCAGCAGCGAGGACAGGGAGGGTTCACCCCTCCACTTT. Protein product: CASSEDREGSPLHF.

This clone was recorded only once. V is TRBV25-1 and J is TRBJ1-6; TRBD1 is a possible D gene (5 bases). The CDR3 spans 15 residues. The germline gives CDR1 MGHDK, CDR2 SYGVNS. V shed 2 bases and J shed 11 bases, with 16 bases lying between them. In nucleotides, the CDR3 is TGTGCCAGCAGTGAAGCCTGGGGCCGAGGAGCACCCCTCCACTTT. Protein: CASSEAWGRGAPLHF.

The chain carries TRBV29-1 and TRBJ1-1, with D hard to call. Trimming stripped 4 bases from V and 1 base from J, with 10 bases between. CDR3 length: 13 amino acids. Germline CDR1 reads SQVTM; CDR2 reads ANQGSEA. This chain's CDR3 is CSVGVATNTEAFF. The CDR3 DNA is TGCAGCGTTGGTGTAGCAACGAACACTGAAGCTTTCTTT.

This clone occurred once. The genes are TRBV29-1 and TRBJ2-7; D is perhaps TRBD1 (6 bases). The V end was cut by 6 bases, the J end by 6 bases, with 15 bases between. The germline CDR1 and CDR2 sequences are SQVTM and ANQGSEA. The CDR3 covers 12 residues. Written as DNA, the CDR3 is TGCAGCGTAAACGCAGGGGCGGGCGAGCAGTACTTC. Residues: CSVNAGAGEQYF.

J is TRBJ2-1 and V is TRBV3-1 (or the pseudogene TRBV3-2), with D possibly being TRBD1 (6 bases). The CDR3 spans 16 residues. Germline assignment: CDR1 LGHDT and CDR2 YNNKEL (reference sequence). Trimming stripped 5 bases from V and 4 bases from J, with 18 bases between. CDR3: CASSSRTEGRYNEQFF. The DNA for the CDR3 is TGTGCCAGCAGCTCACGGACAGAGGGTAGATACAATGAGCAGTTCTTC.

The chain carries TRBV7-9 and TRBJ2-1; 10 bases match TRBD1. V lost 5 bases, J lost 4 bases, and 5 bases stayed unmatched. CDR1 is SEHNR, CDR2 FQNEAQ, per germline (reference sequence). This CDR3 spans 15 amino acids. The CDR3 DNA sequence: TGTGCCAGCAGCCCGGACAGGGGGAGGTACAATGAGCAGTTCTTC. Amino acids: CASSPDRGRYNEQFF.

This chain links TRBV24-1 with TRBJ1-5, with TRBD1 matching over 8 bases. Germline V lookup: CDR1 KGHDR, CDR2 SFDVKD. Trimming at V came to 7 bases and at J to 4 bases, leaving 5 bases not matched to a gene. This CDR3 is 14 amino acids long. The CDR3 coding sequence is TGTGCCACCAGGGGTCAGGGGGCAAATCAGCCCCAGCATTTT. This encodes CATRGQGANQPQHF.

The chain couples TRBV19 to TRBJ1-3; 8 bases align to TRBD1. Germline CDR1 is LNHDA and CDR2 is SQIVND (reference sequence). The CDR3 runs 16 residues. V was pared by 2 bases and J by 4 bases, with 7 bases of the junction left unmatched. The CDR3 nucleotides are TGTGCCAGTAGTATAATGGGGACAGGCTCCGGAAACACCATATATTTT. This gives the protein CASSIMGTGSGNTIYF.

CDR3 DNA: TGTGCCAGCAGCCTCAGACAGGGGGCTCGGGGCTACACCTTC. It specifies CASSLRQGARGYTF. V and J are TRBV7-3 and TRBJ1-2, with 10 bases lining up with TRBD1. V trimming: 5 bases; J trimming: 8 bases; junction bases outside the gene matches: 8. Germline V CDR1 and CDR2: SGHTA, FQGTGA. The CDR3 is 14 residues long.

This clone was picked up a small number of times. The rearrangement links TRBV15 to TRBJ1-6, with a tentative D call TRBD1 (5 bases). The germline gives CDR1 LNHNV, CDR2 YYDKDF (reference sequence). V lost 0 bases and J 9 bases, leaving 15 bases between the germline ends. The CDR3 contains 16 residues. The CDR3 bases are TGTGCCACCAGCAGAGACCAGGGAACAGAGAGTTCACCCCTCCACTTT. Its translation: CATSRDQGTESSPLHF.

V usage is TRBV30 and J usage is TRBJ1-6; 9 positions match TRBD1. Losses at the gene ends were 1 base for V and 10 bases for J; bases not matched to a gene: 14. The germline V gene has CDR1 GTSNPN and CDR2 SVGIG (reference sequence). This CDR3 comprises 17 residues. CDR3 DNA: TGTGCCTGGAGTGCGGACCGGGACAGGGAGTTTCGGTCACCCCTCCACTTT. As protein: CAWSADRDREFRSPLHF.

The chain uses TRBV30 and TRBJ2-7, with 8 nucleotides matching TRBD1. Germline V CDR1 and CDR2: GTSNPN, SVGIG (reference sequence). The V segment lost 5 bases and the J segment 5 bases; nucleotides outside the gene matches: 11. CDR3 size: 14 residues. The CDR3 sequence: CAWARSAGGHEQYF. In nucleotides, the CDR3 is TGTGCCTGGGCAAGATCGGCAGGGGGCCACGAGCAGTACTTC.

This clone was observed once. The rearrangement joins TRBV5-6 to TRBJ1-4; TRBD1 might be the D (6 bases). The CDR3 loop spans 14 amino acids. Germline V gene data show CDR1 as SGHDT and CDR2 as YYEEEE. The V and J ends lost 4 bases and 8 bases respectively, with 15 bases between them. The CDR3 protein is CASSDNRVEEKLFF. CDR3 DNA: TGTGCCAGCAGCGATAACAGGGTAGAAGAAAAACTGTTTTTT. Together with reference TRBV5-6 and TRBJ1-4, the CDR3 gives the full variable domain: DAGVTQSPTHLIKTRGQQVTLRCSPKSGHDTVSWYQQALGQGPQFIFQYYEEEERQRGNFPDRFSGHQFPNYSSELNVNALLLGDSALYLCASSDNRVEEKLFFGSGTQLSVL.

The count of this clone is one. The chain combines TRBV11-1 with TRBJ2-7, with 8 nucleotides matching TRBD1. The CDR3 runs to 13 residues. Germline CDR1 and CDR2: SGHAT and FQDESV (reference sequence). With V trimmed by 5 bases and J by 3 bases, 3 bases remained unmatched. CDR3 nucleotide sequence: TGTGCCAGCAGCACCGGGACAGGCTACGAGCAGTACGTC. Its protein product is CASSTGTGYEQYV.

The rearrangement joins TRBV6-1 to TRBJ2-3; TRBD2 matches at 11 bases. This CDR3 comprises 17 residues. The V segment lost 2 bases and the J segment 0 bases; nucleotides outside the gene matches: 4. Germline loops: CDR1 MNHNS, CDR2 SASEGT. The CDR3: CASSEPRTSGSTDTQYF. The CDR3 nucleotides read TGTGCCAGCAGTGAACCGAGGACTAGCGGGAGCACAGATACGCAGTATTTT.

The genes are TRBV12-3 or TRBV12-4 and TRBJ1-3, with D possibly being TRBD1 (5 bases). Deletions cut 8 bases from V and 8 bases from J, with 16 bases between. This CDR3 is 13 amino acids long. DNA of the CDR3: TGTGCCAGCGGCCAAGGGGTTCGCGACACCATATATTTT. Its protein is CASGQGVRDTIYF.

V and J are TRBV5-4 and TRBJ2-5, with a tentative D call TRBD2 (6 bases). Germline loops: CDR1 SGHNT, CDR2 YYREEE (reference sequence). This CDR3 has 14 amino acids. Deletions cut 1 base from V and 4 bases from J, with 11 bases between. CDR3 in amino acids: CASSLFRGGETQYF. The CDR3 nucleotides read TGTGCCAGCAGCTTGTTCCGGGGAGGAGAGACCCAGTACTTC. The full variable domain, rest sourced from reference TRBV5-4 and TRBJ2-5, is ETGVTQSPTHLIKTRGQQVTLRCSSQSGHNTVSWYQQALGQGPQFIFQYYREEENGRGNFPPRFSGLQFPNYSSELNVNALELDDSALYLCASSLFRGGETQYFGPGTRLLVL.

The gene calls are TRBV2 and TRBJ2-7, with a weak D call TRBD1 (5 bases). Trimming left V 6 bases short and J 4 bases short, with 13 bases between. CDR3 length equals 13 residues. CDR1 is SNHLY, CDR2 FYNNEI, per germline. The CDR3 reads CASRSGPGYEQYV. CDR3 coding DNA: TGTGCCAGCAGATCAGGGCCAGGTTACGAGCAGTACGTC.

This sequence joins TRBV19 and TRBJ1-1; tentative D call: TRBD1 (6 bases). Trimming shortened V by 4 bases and J by 5 bases, and 8 bases separated the two germline ends. The CDR3 contains 12 residues. Per the germline V gene, CDR1 is LNHDA and CDR2 is SQIVND (reference sequence). The CDR3 reads CASSSRGTEAFF. In nucleotides, the CDR3 is TGTGCCAGTAGTAGCAGGGGAACTGAAGCTTTCTTT.

The genes are TRBV4-1 and TRBJ1-6; 7 bases are a match to TRBD1. J was trimmed by 7 bases and V by 0 bases; bases with no gene match: 3. Germline-derived CDR1 and CDR2 are MGHRA and YSYEKL. The CDR3 spans 15 residues. The CDR3 sequence: CASSQDWTGNSPLHF. For the CDR3, the DNA is TGCGCCAGCAGCCAAGATTGGACAGGAAATTCACCCCTCCACTTT.

This chain uses TRBV2 with TRBJ1-2; D gene uncertain. Germline V gene data show CDR1 as SNHLY and CDR2 as FYNNEI. V shed 4 bases and J shed 6 bases, with 12 bases lying between them. The CDR3 totals 13 residues. CDR3 nucleotide sequence: TGTGCCAGCAGTGGACGAGGTTATCATGGCTACACCTTC. Translating it yields CASSGRGYHGYTF. The full variable domain, completed using reference TRBV2 and TRBJ1-2, is EPEVTQTPSHQVTQMGQEVILRCVPISNHLYFYWYRQILGQKVEFLVSFYNNEISEKSEIFDDQFSVERPDGSNFTLKIRSTKLEDSAMYFCASSGRGYHGYTFGSGTRLTVV.

The chain recombines TRBV6-5 with TRBJ1-3; D uncertain. Germline CDR1 is MNHEY and CDR2 is SVGAGI. V was trimmed by 6 bases and J by 1 base, leaving 7 bases between them. CDR3 length equals 13 residues. The CDR3 loop reads CASREDSGNTIYF. In nucleotides, the CDR3 is TGTGCCAGCAGGGAGGATTCTGGAAACACCATATATTTT.

This rearrangement joins TRBV2 to TRBJ1-1; no reliable D call. The V end was cut by 7 bases, the J end by 1 base, with 10 bases between. Germline assignment: CDR1 SNHLY and CDR2 FYNNEI. This CDR3 has 13 residues. CDR3 sequence (DNA): TGTGCCAGCACACAGCTGGAGAACACTGAAGCTTTCTTT. It encodes CASTQLENTEAFF.

The genes are TRBV19 and TRBJ2-2, with 8 positions matching TRBD1. The trim removed 7 bases at V and 8 bases at J, leaving 9 bases unmatched. Germline CDR1 is LNHDA and CDR2 is SQIVND (reference sequence). CDR3 length: 14 residues. CDR3 loop: CASTPDRVGGELFF. The CDR3 DNA sequence: TGTGCCAGTACCCCGGACAGGGTAGGGGGGGAGCTGTTTTTT. The full variable domain, completed using reference TRBV19 and TRBJ2-2, is DGGITQSPKYLFRKEGQNVTLSCEQNLNHDAMYWYRQDPGQGLRLIYYSQIVNDFQKGDIAEGYSVSREKKESFPLTVTSAQKNPTAFYLCASTPDRVGGELFFGEGSRLTVL.